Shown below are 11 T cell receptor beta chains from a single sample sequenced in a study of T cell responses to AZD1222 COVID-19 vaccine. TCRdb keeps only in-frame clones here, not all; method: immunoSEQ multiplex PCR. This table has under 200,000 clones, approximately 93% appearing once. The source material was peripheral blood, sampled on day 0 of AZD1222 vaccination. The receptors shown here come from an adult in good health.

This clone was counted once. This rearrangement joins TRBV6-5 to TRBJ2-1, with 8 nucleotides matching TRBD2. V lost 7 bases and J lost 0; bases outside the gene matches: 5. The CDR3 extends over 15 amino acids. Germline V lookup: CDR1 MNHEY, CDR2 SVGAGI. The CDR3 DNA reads TGTGCCAGCACCATAGCGGGAAACTCCTACAATGAGCAGTTCTTC. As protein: CASTIAGNSYNEQFF.

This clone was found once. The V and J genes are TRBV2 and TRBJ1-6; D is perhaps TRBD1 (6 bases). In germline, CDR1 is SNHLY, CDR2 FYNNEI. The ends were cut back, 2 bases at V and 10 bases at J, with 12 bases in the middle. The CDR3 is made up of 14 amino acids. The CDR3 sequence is CASSERGARSPLHF. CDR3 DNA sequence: TGTGCCAGCAGTGAACGGGGGGCGCGGTCACCCCTCCACTTT.

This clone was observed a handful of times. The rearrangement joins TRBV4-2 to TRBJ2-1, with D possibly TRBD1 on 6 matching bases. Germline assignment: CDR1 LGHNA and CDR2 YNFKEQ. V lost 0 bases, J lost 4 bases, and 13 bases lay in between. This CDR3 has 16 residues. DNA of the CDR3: TGTGCCAGCAGCCAAGATCTGACAGGTACTTACAATGAGCAGTTCTTC. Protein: CASSQDLTGTYNEQFF.

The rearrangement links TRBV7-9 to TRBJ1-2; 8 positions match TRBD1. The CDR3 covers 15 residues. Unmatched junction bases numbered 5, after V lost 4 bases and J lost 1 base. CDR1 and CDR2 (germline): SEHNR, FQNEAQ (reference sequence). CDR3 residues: CASSWGQDGNYGYTF. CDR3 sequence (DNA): TGTGCCAGCAGCTGGGGACAGGACGGTAACTATGGCTACACCTTC.

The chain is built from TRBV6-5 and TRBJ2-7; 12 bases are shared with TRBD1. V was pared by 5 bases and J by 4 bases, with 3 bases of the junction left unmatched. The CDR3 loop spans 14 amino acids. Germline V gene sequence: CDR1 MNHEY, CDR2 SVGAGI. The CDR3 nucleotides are TGTGCCAGCAGTCGGGACAGGGGGCGTTACGAGCAGTACTTC. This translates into CASSRDRGRYEQYF.

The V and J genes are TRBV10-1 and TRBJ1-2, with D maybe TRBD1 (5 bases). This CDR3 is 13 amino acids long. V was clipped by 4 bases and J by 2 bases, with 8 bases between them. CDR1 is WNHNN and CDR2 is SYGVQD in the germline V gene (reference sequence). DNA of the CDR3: TGCGCCAGCAGTGGGACACTCAACTATGGCTACACCTTC. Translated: CASSGTLNYGYTF.

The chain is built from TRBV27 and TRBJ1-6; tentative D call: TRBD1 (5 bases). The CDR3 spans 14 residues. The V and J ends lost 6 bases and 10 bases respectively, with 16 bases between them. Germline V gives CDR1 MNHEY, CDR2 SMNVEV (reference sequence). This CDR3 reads CASSVYGGKSPLHF. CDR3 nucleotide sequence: TGTGCCAGCAGCGTTTACGGGGGGAAGTCACCCCTCCACTTT.

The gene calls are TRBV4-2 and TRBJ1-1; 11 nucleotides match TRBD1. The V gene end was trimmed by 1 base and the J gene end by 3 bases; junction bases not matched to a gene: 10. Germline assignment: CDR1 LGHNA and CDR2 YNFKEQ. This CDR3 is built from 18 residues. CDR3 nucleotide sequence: TGTGCCAGCAGCCAAGGGCCTGGGACAGGGGGATGGGACACTGAAGCTTTCTTT. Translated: CASSQGPGTGGWDTEAFF.

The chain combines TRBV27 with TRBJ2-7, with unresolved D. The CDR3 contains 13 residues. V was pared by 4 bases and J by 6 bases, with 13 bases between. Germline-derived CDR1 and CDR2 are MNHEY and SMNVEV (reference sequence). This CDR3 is CASSSGIHAEQYF. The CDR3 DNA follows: TGTGCCAGCAGTTCTGGGATTCACGCCGAGCAGTACTTC.

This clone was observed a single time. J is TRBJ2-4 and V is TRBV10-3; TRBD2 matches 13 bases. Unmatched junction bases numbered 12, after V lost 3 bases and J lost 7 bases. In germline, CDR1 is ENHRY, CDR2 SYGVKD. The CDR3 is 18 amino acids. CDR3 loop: CAISERLAGGPVRNIQYF. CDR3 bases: TGTGCCATCAGTGAAAGACTAGCGGGGGGCCCAGTCCGGAACATTCAGTACTTC.

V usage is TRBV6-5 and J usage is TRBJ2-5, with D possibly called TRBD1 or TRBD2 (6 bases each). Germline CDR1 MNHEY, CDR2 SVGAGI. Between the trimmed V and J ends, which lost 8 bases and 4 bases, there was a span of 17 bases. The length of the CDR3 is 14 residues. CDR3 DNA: TGTGCCAGCGCTGGGGGCGCGGGACGAGAGACCCAGTACTTC. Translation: CASAGGAGRETQYF.